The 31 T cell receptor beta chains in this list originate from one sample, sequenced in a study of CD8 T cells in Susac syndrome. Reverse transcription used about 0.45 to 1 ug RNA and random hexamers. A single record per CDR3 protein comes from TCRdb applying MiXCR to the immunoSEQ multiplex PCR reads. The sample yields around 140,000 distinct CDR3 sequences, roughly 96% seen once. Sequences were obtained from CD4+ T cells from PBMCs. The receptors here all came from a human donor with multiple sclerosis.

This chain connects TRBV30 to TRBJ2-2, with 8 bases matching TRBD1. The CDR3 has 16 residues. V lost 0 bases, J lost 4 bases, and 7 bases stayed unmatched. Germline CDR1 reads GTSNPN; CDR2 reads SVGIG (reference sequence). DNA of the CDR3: TGTGCCTGGAGTGTATGGGTGACAGGGGTCACCGGGGAGCTGTTTTTT. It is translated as CAWSVWVTGVTGELFF.

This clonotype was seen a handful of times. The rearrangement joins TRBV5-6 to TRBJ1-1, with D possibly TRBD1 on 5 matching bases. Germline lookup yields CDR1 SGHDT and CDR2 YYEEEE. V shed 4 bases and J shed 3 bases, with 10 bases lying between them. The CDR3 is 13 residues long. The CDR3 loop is CASSAQGYTEAFF. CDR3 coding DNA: TGTGCCAGCAGCGCTCAGGGTTACACTGAAGCTTTCTTT.

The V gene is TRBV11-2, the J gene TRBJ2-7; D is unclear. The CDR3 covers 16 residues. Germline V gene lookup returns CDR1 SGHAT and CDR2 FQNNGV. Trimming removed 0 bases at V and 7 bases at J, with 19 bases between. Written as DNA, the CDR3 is TGTGCCAGCAGCTTAGAGACGGACCGGATCACCCAGGAGCAGTACTTC. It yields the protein CASSLETDRITQEQYF.

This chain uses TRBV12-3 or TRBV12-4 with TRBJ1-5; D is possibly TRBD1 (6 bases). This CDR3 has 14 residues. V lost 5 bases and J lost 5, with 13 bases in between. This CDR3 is CASSPQGEDQPQHF. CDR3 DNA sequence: TGTGCCAGCAGTCCACAGGGAGAGGATCAGCCCCAGCATTTT.

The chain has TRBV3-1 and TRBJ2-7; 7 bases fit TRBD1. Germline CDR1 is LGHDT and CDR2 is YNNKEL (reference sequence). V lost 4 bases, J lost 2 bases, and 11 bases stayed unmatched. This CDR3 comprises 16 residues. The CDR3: CASSLRQTGPTYEQYF. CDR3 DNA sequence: TGTGCCAGCAGCCTACGACAGACAGGGCCGACCTACGAGCAGTACTTC.

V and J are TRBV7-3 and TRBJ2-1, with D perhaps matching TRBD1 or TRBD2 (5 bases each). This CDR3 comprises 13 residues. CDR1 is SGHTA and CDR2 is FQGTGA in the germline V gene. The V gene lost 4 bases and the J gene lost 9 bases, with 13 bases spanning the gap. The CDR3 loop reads CASSSRTQGEQFF. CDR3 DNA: TGTGCCAGCAGCTCAAGGACTCAGGGTGAGCAGTTCTTC.

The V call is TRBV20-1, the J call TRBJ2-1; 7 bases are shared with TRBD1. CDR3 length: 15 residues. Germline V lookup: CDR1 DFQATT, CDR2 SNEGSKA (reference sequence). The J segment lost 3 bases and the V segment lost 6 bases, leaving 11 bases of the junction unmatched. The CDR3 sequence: CSAPLTGAYYNEQFF. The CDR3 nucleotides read TGCAGTGCACCTCTCACAGGGGCGTACTACAATGAGCAGTTCTTC.

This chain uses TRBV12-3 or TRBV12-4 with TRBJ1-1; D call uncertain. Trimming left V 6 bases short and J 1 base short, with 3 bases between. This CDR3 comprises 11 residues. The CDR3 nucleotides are TGTGCCAGCAGGTCGAACACTGAAGCTTTCTTT. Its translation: CASRSNTEAFF.

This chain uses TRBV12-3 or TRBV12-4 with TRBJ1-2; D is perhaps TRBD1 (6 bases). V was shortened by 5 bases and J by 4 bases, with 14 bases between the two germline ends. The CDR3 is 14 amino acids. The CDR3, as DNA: TGTGCCAGCAGTGTACAGGGTACGAGCTATGGCTACACCTTC. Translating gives CASSVQGTSYGYTF.

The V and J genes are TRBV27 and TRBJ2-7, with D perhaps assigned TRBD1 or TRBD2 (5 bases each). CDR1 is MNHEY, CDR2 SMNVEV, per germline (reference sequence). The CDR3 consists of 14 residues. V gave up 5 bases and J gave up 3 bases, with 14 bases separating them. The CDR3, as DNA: TGTGCCAGCAGTATCCGGGACGGACACTACGAGCAGTACTTC. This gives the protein CASSIRDGHYEQYF.

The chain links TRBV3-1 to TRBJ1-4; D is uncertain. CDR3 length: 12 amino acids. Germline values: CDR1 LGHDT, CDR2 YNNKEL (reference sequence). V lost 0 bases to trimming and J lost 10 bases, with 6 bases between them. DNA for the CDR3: TGTGCCAGCAGCCAAGATCGGGGAAAACTGTTTTTT. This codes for CASSQDRGKLFF.

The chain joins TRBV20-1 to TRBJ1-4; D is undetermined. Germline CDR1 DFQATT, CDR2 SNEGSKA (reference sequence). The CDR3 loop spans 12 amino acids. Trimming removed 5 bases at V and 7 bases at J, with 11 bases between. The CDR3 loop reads CSALGLGEKLFF. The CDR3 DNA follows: TGCAGTGCTTTGGGTTTGGGTGAAAAACTGTTTTTT.

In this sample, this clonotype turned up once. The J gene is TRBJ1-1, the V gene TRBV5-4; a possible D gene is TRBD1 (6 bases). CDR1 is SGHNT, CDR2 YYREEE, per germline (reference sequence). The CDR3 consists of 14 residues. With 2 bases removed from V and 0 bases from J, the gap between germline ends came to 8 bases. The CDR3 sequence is CASSFGQLNTEAFF. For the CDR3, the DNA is TGTGCCAGCAGCTTCGGACAGCTGAACACTGAAGCTTTCTTT.

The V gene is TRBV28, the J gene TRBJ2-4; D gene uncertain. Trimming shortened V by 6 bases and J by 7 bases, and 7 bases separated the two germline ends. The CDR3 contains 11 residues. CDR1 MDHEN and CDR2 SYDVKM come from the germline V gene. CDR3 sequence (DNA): TGTGCCAGCAGAAGCAGCAACATTCAGTACTTC. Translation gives CASRSSNIQYF. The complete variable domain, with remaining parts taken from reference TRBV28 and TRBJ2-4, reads DVKVTQSSRYLVKRTGEKVFLECVQDMDHENMFWYRQDPGLGLRLIYFSYDVKMKEKGDIPEGYSVSREKKERFSLILESASTNQTSMYLCASRSSNIQYFGAGTRLSVL.

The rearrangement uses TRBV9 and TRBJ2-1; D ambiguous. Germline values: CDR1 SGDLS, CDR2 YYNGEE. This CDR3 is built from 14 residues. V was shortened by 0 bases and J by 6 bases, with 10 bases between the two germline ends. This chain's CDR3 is CASSVVSSSNEQFF. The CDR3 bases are TGTGCCAGCAGCGTAGTGAGTAGCAGCAATGAGCAGTTCTTC.

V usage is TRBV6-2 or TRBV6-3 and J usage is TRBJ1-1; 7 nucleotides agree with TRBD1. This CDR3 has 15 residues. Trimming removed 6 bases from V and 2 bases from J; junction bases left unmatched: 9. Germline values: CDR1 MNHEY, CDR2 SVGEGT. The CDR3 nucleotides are TGTGCCAGCAGCGCGACAGGGAGGATCAACACTGAAGCTTTCTTT. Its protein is CASSATGRINTEAFF.

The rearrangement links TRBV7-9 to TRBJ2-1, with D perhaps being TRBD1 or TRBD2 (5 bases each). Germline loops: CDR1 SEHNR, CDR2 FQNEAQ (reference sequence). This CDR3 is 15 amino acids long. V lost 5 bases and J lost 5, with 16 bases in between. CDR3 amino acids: CASSPLPGRDNEQFF. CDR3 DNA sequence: TGTGCCAGCAGCCCCCTTCCGGGACGCGACAATGAGCAGTTCTTC.

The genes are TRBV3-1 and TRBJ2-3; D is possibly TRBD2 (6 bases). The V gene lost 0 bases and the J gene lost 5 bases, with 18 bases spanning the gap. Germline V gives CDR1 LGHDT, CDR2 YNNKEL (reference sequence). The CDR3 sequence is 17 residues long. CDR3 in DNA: TGTGCCAGCAGCCAAGATGGGAGACTAGGTATGAGAGATACGCAGTATTTT. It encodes CASSQDGRLGMRDTQYF.

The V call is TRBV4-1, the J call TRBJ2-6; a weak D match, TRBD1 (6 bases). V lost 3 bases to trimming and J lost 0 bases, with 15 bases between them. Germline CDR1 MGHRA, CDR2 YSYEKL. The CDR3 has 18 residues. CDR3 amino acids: CASSQAGTLDSGANVLTF. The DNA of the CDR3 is TGCGCCAGCAGCCAGGCCGGGACATTAGACTCTGGGGCCAACGTCCTGACTTTC.

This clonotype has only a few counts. The CDR3 loop is CASSTQSYNEQFF. The CDR3 bases are TGTGCCAGCTCCACCCAGAGCTACAATGAGCAGTTCTTC. The chain employs TRBV7-6 and TRBJ2-1; no clear D gene. Germline loops: CDR1 SGHVS, CDR2 FNYEAQ. V gave up 8 bases and J gave up 3 bases, with 11 bases separating them. The CDR3 is 13 residues long. Variable domain in full (rest from reference TRBV7-6 and TRBJ2-1): GAGVSQSPRYKVTKRGQDVALRCDPISGHVSLYWYRQALGQGPEFLTYFNYEAQQDKSGLPNDRFSAERPEGSISTLTIQRTEQRDSAMYRCASSTQSYNEQFFGPGTRLTVL.

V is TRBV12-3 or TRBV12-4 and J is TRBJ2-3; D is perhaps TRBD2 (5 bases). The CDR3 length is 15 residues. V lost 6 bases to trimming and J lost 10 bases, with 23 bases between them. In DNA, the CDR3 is TGTGCCAGCAGCCGTACTAGTTCCCTCCCGGTCGCGCAGTATTTT. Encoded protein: CASSRTSSLPVAQYF.

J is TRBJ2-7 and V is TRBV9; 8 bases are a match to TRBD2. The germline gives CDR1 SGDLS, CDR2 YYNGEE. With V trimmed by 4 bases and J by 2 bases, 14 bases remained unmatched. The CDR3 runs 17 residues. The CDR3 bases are TGTGCCAGCAGCCCGAGGCCCCCCCAGCGGGGGACCTACGAGCAGTACTTC. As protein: CASSPRPPQRGTYEQYF.

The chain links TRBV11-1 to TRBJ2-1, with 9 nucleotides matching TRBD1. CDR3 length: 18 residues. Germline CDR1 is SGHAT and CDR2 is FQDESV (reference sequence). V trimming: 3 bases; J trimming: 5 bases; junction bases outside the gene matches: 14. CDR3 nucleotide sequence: TGTGCCAGCAGCTTCCGGACAGGGGCCCCCCTACGAGACAATGAGCAGTTCTTC. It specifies CASSFRTGAPLRDNEQFF.

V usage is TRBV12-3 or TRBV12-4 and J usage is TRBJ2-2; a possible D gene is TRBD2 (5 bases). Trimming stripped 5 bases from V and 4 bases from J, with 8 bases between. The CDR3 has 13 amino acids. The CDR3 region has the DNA TGTGCCAGCAGTCGGACTGGCACCGGGGAGCTGTTTTTT. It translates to CASSRTGTGELFF.

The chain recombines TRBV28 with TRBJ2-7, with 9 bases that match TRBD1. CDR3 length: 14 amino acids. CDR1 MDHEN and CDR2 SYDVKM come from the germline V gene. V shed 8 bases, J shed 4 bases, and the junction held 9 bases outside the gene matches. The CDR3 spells CASLPGDRVYEQYF. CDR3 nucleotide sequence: TGTGCCAGCCTCCCGGGGGACAGGGTGTACGAGCAGTACTTC.

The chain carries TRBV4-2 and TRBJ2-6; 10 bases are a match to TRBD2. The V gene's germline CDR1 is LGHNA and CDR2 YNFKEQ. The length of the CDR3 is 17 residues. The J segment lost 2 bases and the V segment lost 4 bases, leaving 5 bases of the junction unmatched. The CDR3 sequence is CASSRKREGPGANVLTF. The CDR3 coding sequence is TGTGCCAGCAGCCGAAAGCGGGAGGGCCCTGGGGCCAACGTCCTGACTTTC.

CDR3 loop: CASSGGSNSPLHF. Written as DNA, the CDR3 is TGTGCCAGCTCAGGGGGTTCTAATTCACCCCTCCACTTT. V and J are TRBV18 and TRBJ1-6, with D perhaps TRBD1 (5 bases). Germline V gene sequence: CDR1 KGHSH, CDR2 LQKENI. Deletions cut 5 bases from V and 6 bases from J, with 8 bases between. The CDR3 loop spans 13 amino acids.

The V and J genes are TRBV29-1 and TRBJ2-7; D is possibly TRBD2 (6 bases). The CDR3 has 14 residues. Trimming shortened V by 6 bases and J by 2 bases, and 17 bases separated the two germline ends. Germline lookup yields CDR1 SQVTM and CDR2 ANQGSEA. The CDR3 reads CSVQRASVAYEQYF. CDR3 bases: TGCAGCGTCCAAAGGGCTAGCGTAGCCTACGAGCAGTACTTC.

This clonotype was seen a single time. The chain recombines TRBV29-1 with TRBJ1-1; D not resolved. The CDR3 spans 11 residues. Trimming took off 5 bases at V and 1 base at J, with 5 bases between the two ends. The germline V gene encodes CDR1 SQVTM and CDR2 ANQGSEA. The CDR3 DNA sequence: TGCAGCGTTCACGCGAACACTGAAGCTTTCTTT. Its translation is CSVHANTEAFF.

The CDR3: CASTLILGGGRSYEQYF. DNA of the CDR3: TGTGCCAGCACCTTAATTCTAGGCGGCGGGAGGTCCTACGAGCAGTACTTC. The chain is built from TRBV12-3 or TRBV12-4 and TRBJ2-7; 8 nucleotides match TRBD2. The CDR3 spans 17 residues. V dropped 7 bases and J dropped 1; count of bases not matched to a gene: 15.

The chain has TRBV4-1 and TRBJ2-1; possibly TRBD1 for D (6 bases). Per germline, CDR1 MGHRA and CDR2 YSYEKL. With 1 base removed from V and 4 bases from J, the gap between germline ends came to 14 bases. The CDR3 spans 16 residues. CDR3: CASSQGLAGEYNEQFF. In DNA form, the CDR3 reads TGCGCCAGCAGCCAAGGCCTCGCAGGGGAATACAATGAGCAGTTCTTC.